This T cell receptor (beta chain) was found in a study of T-cell reconstitution after alpha-beta-depleted transplantation in children. CDR3 length: 10 residues. Germline assignment: CDR1 SGHVS and CDR2 FQNEAQ. Trimming took 5 bases from V and 11 from J, leaving 7 bases between them. This clonotype occurred a few times. What it recognizes is unknown. Findings and caveats of the study: Where alpha-beta T cells came from about two months after transplant was reportedly several hundred expanded graft clones. Recipient T cells and thymic progenitors that survived were the source of the high TCRbeta diversity seen at day 60 in some patients. It was newly produced T cells that mostly accounted for T-cell counts and diversity one year after transplant.

Preparation of the TCRbeta library used unique molecular identifiers. TCRdb passed the PCR reads through MiXCR, listing each CDR3 protein once. The data hold about 980,000 distinct CDR3 sequences, with around 30% observed a single time. This TCR was recovered from a boy under two years old who had a stem cell transplant for SCID, so the T cells may come from the graft donor. The sample in question was PBMCs, mostly from graft donor cells, obtained 360 days after TCRalphabeta/CD19-depleted stem cell transplant. The chain couples TRBV7-8 to TRBJ2-1; D ambiguous. CDR3: CASSTNKQFF. The CDR3 DNA sequence: TGTGCCAGCAGCACAAACAAGCAGTTCTTC.